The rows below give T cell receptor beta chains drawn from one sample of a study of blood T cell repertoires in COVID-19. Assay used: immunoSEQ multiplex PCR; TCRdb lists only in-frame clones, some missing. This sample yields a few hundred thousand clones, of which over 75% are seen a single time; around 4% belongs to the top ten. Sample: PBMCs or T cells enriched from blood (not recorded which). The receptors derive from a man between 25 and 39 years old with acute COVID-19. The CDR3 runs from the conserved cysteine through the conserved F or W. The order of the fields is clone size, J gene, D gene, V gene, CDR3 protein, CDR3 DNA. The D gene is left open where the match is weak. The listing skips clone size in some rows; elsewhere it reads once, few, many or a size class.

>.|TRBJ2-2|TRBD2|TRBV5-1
CASSLSGGTNGELFF
TGCGCCAGCAGCTTGAGCGGGGGAACCAACGGGGAGCTGTTTTTT
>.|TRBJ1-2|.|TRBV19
CASSLQTGQKYGYTF
TGTGCCAGTAGCCTGCAGACAGGACAGAAATATGGCTACACCTTC
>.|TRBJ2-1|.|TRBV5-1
CASSLVSGGGNEQFF
TGCGCCAGCAGCTTGGTGTCAGGGGGAGGCAATGAGCAGTTCTTC
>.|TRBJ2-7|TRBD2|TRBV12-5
CASGLTSGGEQYF
TGTGCTAGTGGTTTGACTAGCGGCGGCGAGCAGTACTTC
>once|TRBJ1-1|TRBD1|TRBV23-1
CASSPRGGYRGTEAFF
TGCGCCAGCAGCCCGCGAGGGGGTTACAGGGGCACTGAAGCTTTCTTT
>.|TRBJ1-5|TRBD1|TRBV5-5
CASSRTGTGHNQPQHF
TGTGCCAGCAGCAGAACAGGGACAGGGCATAATCAGCCCCAGCATTTT
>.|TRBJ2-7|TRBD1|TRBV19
CASSIGGQGAREQYF
TGTGCCAGTAGTATTGGGGGACAGGGGGCTCGCGAGCAGTACTTC
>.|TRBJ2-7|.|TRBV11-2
CASSLLSAQSSYEQYF
TGTGCCAGCAGCTTACTATCGGCACAGAGCTCCTACGAGCAGTACTTC
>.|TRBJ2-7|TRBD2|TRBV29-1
CSGLAGSYEQYF
TGCAGCGGCCTAGCGGGGTCCTACGAGCAGTACTTC
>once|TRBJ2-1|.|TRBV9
CASSVGLAENEQFF
TGTGCCAGCAGCGTAGGTCTAGCTGAGAATGAGCAGTTCTTC
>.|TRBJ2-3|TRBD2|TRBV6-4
CASSGLAGAHTDTQYF
TGTGCCAGCAGCGGACTAGCGGGGGCACACACAGATACGCAGTATTTT
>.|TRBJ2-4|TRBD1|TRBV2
CASRQDREPENIQYF
TGTGCCAGCAGACAAGACAGGGAACCGGAAAACATTCAGTACTTC
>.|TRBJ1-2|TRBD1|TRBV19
CASRRPGGYYGYTF
TGTGCCAGTAGGCGCCCAGGGGGCTACTATGGCTACACCTTC
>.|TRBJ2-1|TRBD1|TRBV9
CASSVSITGDSYNEQFF
TGTGCCAGCAGCGTAAGCATCACAGGGGACTCCTACAATGAGCAGTTCTTC
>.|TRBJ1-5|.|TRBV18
CASSPGHSGQPQHF
TGTGCCAGCTCACCCGGACATAGTGGTCAGCCCCAGCATTTT
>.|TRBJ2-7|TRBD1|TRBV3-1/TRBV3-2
CASSRQGASEQYF
TGTGCCAGCAGCCGACAGGGGGCGTCTGAGCAGTACTTC
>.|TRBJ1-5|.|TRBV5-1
CASSLARHPQPQHF
TGCGCCAGCAGCTTGGCGAGACACCCACAGCCCCAGCATTTT
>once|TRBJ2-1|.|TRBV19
CASSLGGPRSYNEQFF
TGTGCCAGTAGTCTCGGGGGGCCGCGCTCCTACAATGAGCAGTTCTTC
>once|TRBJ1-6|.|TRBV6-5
CASIKDKFSPLHF
TGTGCCAGCATCAAGGACAAGTTCTCACCCCTCCACTTT
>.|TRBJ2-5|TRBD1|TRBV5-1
CASSLGGQGIETQYF
TGCGCCAGCAGCTTGGGAGGACAGGGGATAGAGACCCAGTACTTC
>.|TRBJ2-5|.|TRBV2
CASSLGETQYF
TGTGCCAGCAGCCTCGGGGAGACCCAGTACTTC
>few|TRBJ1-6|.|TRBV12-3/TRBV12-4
CASSLRSLGTLHF
TGTGCCAGCAGTTTAAGGTCACTAGGCACCCTCCACTTT
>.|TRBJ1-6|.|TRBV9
CASSTDSDNSPLHF
TGTGCCAGCAGTACGGACAGCGATAATTCACCCCTCCACTTT
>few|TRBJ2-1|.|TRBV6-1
CASSELGGASFNEQFF
TGTGCCAGCAGTGAACTTGGGGGGGCCTCCTTCAATGAGCAGTTCTTC
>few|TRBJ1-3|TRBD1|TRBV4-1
CASSPTGTGGNTIYF
TGCGCCAGCAGCCCAACAGGGACAGGTGGAAACACCATATATTTT
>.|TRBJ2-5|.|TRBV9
CASSVDRGFEAQYF
TGTGCCAGCAGCGTAGACCGGGGTTTTGAGGCCCAGTACTTC
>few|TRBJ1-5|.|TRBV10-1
CASRRTGGRQPQHF
TGCGCCAGCAGGCGGACGGGGGGCCGGCAGCCCCAGCATTTT
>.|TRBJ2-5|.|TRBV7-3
CASSSGLPGETQYF
TGTGCCAGCAGCTCGGGACTCCCGGGGGAGACCCAGTACTTC
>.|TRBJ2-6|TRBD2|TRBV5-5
CASSSLGGTGANVLTF
TGTGCCAGCAGCTCTCTGGGAGGGACTGGGGCCAACGTCCTGACTTTC
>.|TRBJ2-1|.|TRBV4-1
CASSQDSGGYNEQFF
TGCGCCAGCAGCCAAGATTCTGGCGGCTACAATGAGCAGTTCTTC
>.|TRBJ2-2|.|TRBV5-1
CASSPQGFGGELFF
TGCGCCAGCAGCCCGCAGGGGTTCGGCGGGGAGCTGTTTTTT
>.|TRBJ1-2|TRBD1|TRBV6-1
CASSDPGTDTNYGYTF
TGTGCCAGCAGTGACCCGGGGACAGATACGAACTATGGCTACACCTTC
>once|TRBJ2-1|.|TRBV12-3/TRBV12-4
CASSLMAGVEQFF
TGTGCCAGCAGTTTAATGGCCGGGGTTGAGCAGTTCTTC
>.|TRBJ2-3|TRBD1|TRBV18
CASSPGQGNTDTQYF
TGTGCCAGCTCACCGGGACAGGGTAACACAGATACGCAGTATTTT
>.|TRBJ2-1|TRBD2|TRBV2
CASSASGGLYNEQFF
TGTGCCAGCAGTGCCAGCGGGGGCCTCTACAATGAGCAGTTCTTC
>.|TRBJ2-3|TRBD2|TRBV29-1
CSVEVAGGLGTQYF
TGCAGCGTTGAGGTAGCGGGGGGGCTGGGTACGCAGTATTTT
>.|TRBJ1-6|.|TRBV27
CASSGDGDSPLHF
TGTGCCAGCAGCGGGGATGGCGATTCACCCCTCCACTTT
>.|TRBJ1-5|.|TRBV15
CATSWGRGGNQPQHF
TGTGCCACCAGCTGGGGAAGGGGTGGCAATCAGCCCCAGCATTTT
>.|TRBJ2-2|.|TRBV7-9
CASSSELFF
TGTGCCAGCAGCAGCGAGCTGTTTTTT
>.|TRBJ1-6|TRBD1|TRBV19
CASGQGMVNSPLHF
TGTGCCAGCGGACAGGGAATGGTAAATTCACCCCTCCACTTT
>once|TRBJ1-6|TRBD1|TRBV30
CAWRWDRVKSPLHF
TGTGCCTGGAGATGGGACAGGGTCAAGTCACCCCTCCACTTT
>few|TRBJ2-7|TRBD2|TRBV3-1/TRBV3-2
CASSQGLAGGRYEQYF
TGTGCCAGCAGCCAGGGACTAGCGGGGGGGCGCTACGAGCAGTACTTC
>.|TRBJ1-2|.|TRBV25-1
CATSMGGYGYTF
TGTGCCACCTCAATGGGGGGGTATGGCTACACCTTC
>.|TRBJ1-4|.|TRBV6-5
CASSHWGGLSEKLFF
TGTGCCAGCAGCCACTGGGGAGGGCTAAGTGAAAAACTGTTTTTT
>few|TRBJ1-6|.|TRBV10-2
CASSEFRSPLHF
TGCGCCAGCAGTGAGTTCAGATCACCCCTCCACTTT
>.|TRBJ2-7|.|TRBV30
CAWSVSGLLDEQYF
TGTGCCTGGAGTGTATCAGGCCTTCTGGACGAGCAGTACTTC
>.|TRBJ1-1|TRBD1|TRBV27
CASSFSDRWAEAFF
TGTGCCAGCAGTTTTTCGGACAGGTGGGCTGAAGCTTTCTTT
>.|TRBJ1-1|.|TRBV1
CTSSPPGQGEEAFF
TGCACCAGCAGCCCCCCGGGACAGGGAGAAGAAGCTTTCTTT